This TCR beta chain stems from a study of spatial heterogeneity in lung cancer. TCRdb independently ran MiXCR on the 5' RACE reads; one entry per CDR3 protein. The sample lists fewer than 20,000 distinct CDR3 sequences; about 6.8% were seen once. Ten or more counts support this clonotype. Its antigen is not known. The time point is: sample taken at primary tumor resection. This CDR3 has 15 amino acids. V lost 5 bases, J lost 4 bases, and 7 bases stayed unmatched. Germline assignment: CDR1 LNHDA and CDR2 SQIVND (reference sequence). Study-level results: Counts of expanded intratumoral alpha and beta TCRs tracked tumor mutation counts.

This specimen was lung tumor tissue, taken at surgery. V usage is TRBV19 and J usage is TRBJ2-3; 9 bases fit TRBD2. The sequence derives from a female donor with early-stage non-small cell lung cancer. In nucleotides, the CDR3 is TGTGCCAGTAGTTTCCAGGGACTAGCTGCAGATACGCAGTATTTT. Protein: CASSFQGLAADTQYF.